These 18 T cell receptor beta chains came from one sample sequenced in a study of OX40 agonist ivuxolimab in advanced cancers. The protocol was immunoSEQ multiplex PCR, while the TCRdb copy is restricted to in-frame clones and leaves out a portion. The sample gives over 100,000 clones, approximately 92% of which show up once; around 0.53% is in the top ten. Material: CD4+ or CD8+ T cells sorted from blood, obtained in a trial of the OX40 agonist ivuxolimab. The receptors originated from an adult with an advanced solid tumor such as melanoma, head and neck, liver or kidney cancer.

This chain links TRBV15 with TRBJ2-1, with D possibly being TRBD1 (6 bases). The CDR3 totals 15 residues. Germline V lookup: CDR1 LNHNV, CDR2 YYDKDF (reference sequence). The V end lost 4 bases, the J end lost 3 bases, and 13 bases lay between the germline ends. The CDR3 bases are TGTGCCACCAGCATAAGGACAGCTGGCTACAATGAGCAGTTCTTC. Its translation: CATSIRTAGYNEQFF.

The chain recombines TRBV9 with TRBJ1-2; D is perhaps TRBD1 (5 bases). This CDR3 comprises 14 residues. Germline V gives CDR1 SGDLS, CDR2 YYNGEE. V shed 3 bases and J shed 6 bases, with 15 bases lying between them. CDR3 nucleotides: TGTGCCAGCAGCGCACAAGGGGTCTGGAATGGCTACACCTTC. This gives the protein CASSAQGVWNGYTF. The complete variable domain, with remaining parts taken from reference TRBV9 and TRBJ1-2, reads DSGVTQTPKHLITATGQRVTLRCSPRSGDLSVYWYQQSLDQGLQFLIQYYNGEERAKGNILERFSAQQFPDLHSELNLSSLELGDSALYFCASSAQGVWNGYTFGSGTRLTVV.

This clone showed up just a few times. As DNA, the CDR3 is TGTGCCAGCAGCTTCGGGCTGGGGACACGCCAGCAAGAGACCCAGTACTTC. It translates to CASSFGLGTRQQETQYF. The chain uses TRBV5-4 and TRBJ2-5, with D perhaps matching TRBD1 (6 bases). CDR3 length equals 17 residues. Germline lookup yields CDR1 SGHNT and CDR2 YYREEE (reference sequence). Trimming removed 2 bases at V and 2 bases at J, with 19 bases between.

The chain combines TRBV29-1 with TRBJ1-2; no firm D call. Per the germline V gene, CDR1 is SQVTM and CDR2 is ANQGSEA. This CDR3 region has 12 residues. V gave up 7 bases and J gave up 4 bases, with 13 bases separating them. CDR3 sequence (DNA): TGCAGCGGTGGCGGGGAGGTCTATGGCTACACCTTC. Encoded protein: CSGGGEVYGYTF.

This clone was observed a single time. CDR3 nucleotides: TGTGCCTGGAGTGTTAAAGGACTCCTTACCAATGAGCAGTTCTTC. Its translation is CAWSVKGLLTNEQFF. The chain uses TRBV30 and TRBJ2-1; D might be TRBD2 (5 bases). This CDR3 region has 15 residues. In germline, CDR1 is GTSNPN, CDR2 SVGIG (reference sequence). The V end lost 0 bases, the J end lost 6 bases, and 15 bases lay between the germline ends.

In this sample, this clone turned up once. The CDR3 DNA is TGTGCCAGCAGCTTACACCCGGGGCCCGGCTATGGCTACACCTTC. Protein: CASSLHPGPGYGYTF. The chain combines TRBV7-3 with TRBJ1-2; maybe TRBD1 (5 bases). V lost 2 bases and J lost 4, with 14 bases in between. The CDR3 loop spans 15 amino acids. Germline CDR1 SGHTA, CDR2 FQGTGA.

The CDR3, as DNA: TGTGCCAGTAGTACAACTAGCGACCAAGAGACCCAGTACTTC. Translated: CASSTTSDQETQYF. The chain joins TRBV19 to TRBJ2-5; 7 nucleotides align to TRBD2. Trimming cost V 4 bases and J 0 bases; bases outside gene matches: 2. Germline lookup yields CDR1 LNHDA and CDR2 SQIVND (reference sequence). CDR3 length: 14 residues.

This sequence joins TRBV6-6 and TRBJ2-1; D is unclear. V was pared by 7 bases and J by 7 bases, with 14 bases between. Germline values: CDR1 MNHNY, CDR2 SVGAGI (reference sequence). CDR3 length: 13 residues. CDR3 region: CASTPSPRNEQFF. The CDR3 region has the DNA TGTGCCAGCACCCCATCTCCCCGGAATGAGCAGTTCTTC.

The chain couples TRBV15 to TRBJ2-1; D gene unclear. V shed 0 bases and J shed 9 bases, with 12 bases lying between them. Germline V CDR1 and CDR2: LNHNV, YYDKDF (reference sequence). The CDR3 covers 14 residues. The DNA for the CDR3 is TGTGCCACCAGCAGAGATAAAACGAGCGCTGAGCAGTTCTTC. Its protein is CATSRDKTSAEQFF.

The CDR3 DNA reads as TGTGCCAGCAGTACCGGACTAGCGGGGGGGCCGGGAGAAGAGACCCAGTACTTC. The encoded protein is CASSTGLAGGPGEETQYF. This rearrangement joins TRBV28 to TRBJ2-5; 15 bases fit TRBD2. CDR3 length: 18 residues. V trimming: 5 bases; J trimming: 3 bases; junction bases outside the gene matches: 10. Germline lookup yields CDR1 MDHEN and CDR2 SYDVKM.

The V and J genes are TRBV6-5 and TRBJ1-1; D is unresolved. Trimming cost V 6 bases and J 1 base, with 12 bases left between them. This CDR3 is built from 14 residues. CDR1 MNHEY and CDR2 SVGAGI come from the germline V gene. The CDR3 coding sequence is TGTGCCAGCAGCCCTATAGTAGGGAACACTGAAGCTTTCTTT. This codes for CASSPIVGNTEAFF.

The chain links TRBV27 to TRBJ1-4; D remains unclear. Trimming stripped 6 bases from V and 3 bases from J, with 17 bases between. The CDR3 sequence is 16 residues long. Germline CDR1 and CDR2: MNHEY and SMNVEV (reference sequence). CDR3: CASRSSGSASNEKLFF. For the CDR3, the DNA is TGTGCCAGCAGGTCTTCGGGGAGTGCTTCTAATGAAAAACTGTTTTTT.

The chain links TRBV4-2 to TRBJ2-1, with 9 positions matching TRBD2. CDR3 length: 16 residues. The J segment lost 8 bases and the V segment lost 1 base, leaving 9 bases of the junction unmatched. Germline assignment: CDR1 LGHNA and CDR2 YNFKEQ. CDR3 residues: CASSQVRARGGDEQFF. The CDR3 bases are TGTGCCAGCAGCCAAGTCCGAGCGCGGGGGGGCGATGAGCAGTTCTTC.

J is TRBJ2-3 and V is TRBV11-2, with a weak D call TRBD2 (6 bases). Germline lookup yields CDR1 SGHAT and CDR2 FQNNGV. V lost 5 bases to trimming and J lost 2 bases, with 14 bases between them. This CDR3 comprises 15 residues. The CDR3 DNA reads as TGTGCCAGCAGCCGCATAGGAGGGCTCACAGATACGCAGTATTTT. Protein sequence: CASSRIGGLTDTQYF.

The chain employs TRBV5-1 and TRBJ2-5; 9 bases match TRBD2. Germline V gives CDR1 SGHRS, CDR2 YFSETQ. V lost 5 bases, J lost 2 bases, and 10 bases stayed unmatched. The CDR3 runs to 16 residues. The chain's CDR3 is CASRKAGGVGQETQYF. The CDR3 bases are TGCGCCAGCAGGAAGGCGGGAGGGGTGGGGCAAGAGACCCAGTACTTC.

The genes are TRBV7-9 and TRBJ2-5; D not resolved. Germline V lookup: CDR1 SEHNR, CDR2 FQNEAQ (reference sequence). The ends were cut back, 2 bases at V and 5 bases at J, with 6 bases in the middle. The CDR3 consists of 12 residues. The CDR3: CASSLYAETQYF. In DNA, the CDR3 is TGTGCCAGCAGCTTATACGCGGAGACCCAGTACTTC.

The chain carries TRBV7-9 and TRBJ2-1, with TRBD1 matching 7 bases. V shed 1 base and J 4 bases; nucleotides not matched to a gene: 4. Germline CDR1 reads SEHNR; CDR2 reads FQNEAQ (reference sequence). The CDR3 runs 15 residues. CDR3 in DNA: TGTGCCAGCAGCTTAGATGGCAGGGGGTACAATGAGCAGTTCTTC. Encoded protein: CASSLDGRGYNEQFF.

Comment on this clone: Its ends do not fully match the called genes, so a read error is possible. The chain is built from TRBV7-7 and TRBJ2-2; 12 bases match TRBD2. This CDR3 is built from 16 residues. Per germline, CDR1 SSHAT and CDR2 FNYEAQ (reference sequence). The CDR3 loop reads CASSRGTSGLTGELFF. DNA for the CDR3: TGTGCTAGCAGCAGAGGGACTAGCGGGTTAACCGGGGAGCTGTTTTTT.